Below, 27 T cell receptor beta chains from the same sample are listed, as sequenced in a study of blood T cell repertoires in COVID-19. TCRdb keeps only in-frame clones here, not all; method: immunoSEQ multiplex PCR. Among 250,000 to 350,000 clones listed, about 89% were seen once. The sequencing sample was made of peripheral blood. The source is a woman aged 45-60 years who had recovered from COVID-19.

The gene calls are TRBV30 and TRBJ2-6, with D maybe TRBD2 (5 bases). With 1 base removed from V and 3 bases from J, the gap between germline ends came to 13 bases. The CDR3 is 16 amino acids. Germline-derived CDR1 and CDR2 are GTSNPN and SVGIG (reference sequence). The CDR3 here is CAWSEGGPVGANVLTF. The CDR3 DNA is TGTGCCTGGAGTGAGGGCGGGCCAGTTGGGGCCAACGTCCTGACTTTC.

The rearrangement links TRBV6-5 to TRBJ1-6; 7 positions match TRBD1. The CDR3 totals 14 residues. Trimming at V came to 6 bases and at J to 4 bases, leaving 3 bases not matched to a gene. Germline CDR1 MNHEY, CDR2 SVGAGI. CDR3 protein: CASSSGQYNSPLHF. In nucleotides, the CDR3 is TGTGCCAGCAGCTCGGGACAGTATAATTCACCCCTCCACTTT.

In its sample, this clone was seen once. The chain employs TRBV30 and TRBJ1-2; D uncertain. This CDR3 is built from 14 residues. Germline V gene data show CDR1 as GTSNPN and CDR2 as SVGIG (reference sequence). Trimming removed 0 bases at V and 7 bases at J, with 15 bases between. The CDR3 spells CAWSVLVGRTGYTF. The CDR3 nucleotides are TGTGCCTGGAGTGTACTCGTCGGGAGGACTGGCTACACCTTC.

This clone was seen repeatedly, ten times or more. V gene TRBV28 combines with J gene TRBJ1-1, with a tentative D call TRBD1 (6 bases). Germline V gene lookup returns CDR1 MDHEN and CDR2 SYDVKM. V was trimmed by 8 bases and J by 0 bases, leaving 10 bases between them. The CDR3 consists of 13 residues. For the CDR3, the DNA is TGTGCCAGCGTTACAGGGTTGAACACTGAAGCTTTCTTT. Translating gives CASVTGLNTEAFF.

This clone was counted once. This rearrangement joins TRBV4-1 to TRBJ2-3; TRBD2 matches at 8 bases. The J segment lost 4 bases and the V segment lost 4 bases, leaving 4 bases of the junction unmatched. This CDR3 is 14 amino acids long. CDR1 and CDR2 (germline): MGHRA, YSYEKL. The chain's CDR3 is CASSPREGADTQYF. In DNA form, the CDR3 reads TGCGCCAGCAGCCCACGGGAGGGAGCAGATACGCAGTATTTT.

Here the CDR3 DNA reads TGTGCCAGTAGTGATCGGGGACAAGGAGCCTATGGCTACACCTTC. Its protein product is CASSDRGQGAYGYTF. The J gene is TRBJ1-2, the V gene TRBV19, with TRBD1 as a possible D gene (6 bases). Germline-derived CDR1 and CDR2 are LNHDA and SQIVND (reference sequence). V shed 5 bases and J shed 4 bases, with 17 bases lying between them. The CDR3 extends over 15 amino acids.

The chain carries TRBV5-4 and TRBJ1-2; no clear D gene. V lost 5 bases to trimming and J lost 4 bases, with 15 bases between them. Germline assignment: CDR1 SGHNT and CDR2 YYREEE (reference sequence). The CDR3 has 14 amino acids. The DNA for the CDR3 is TGTGCCAGCAGGACAACCTCAGGTTTCTATGGCTACACCTTC. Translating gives CASRTTSGFYGYTF.

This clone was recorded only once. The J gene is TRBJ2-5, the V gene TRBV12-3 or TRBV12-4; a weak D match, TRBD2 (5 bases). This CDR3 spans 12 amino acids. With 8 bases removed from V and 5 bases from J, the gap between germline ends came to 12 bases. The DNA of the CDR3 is TGTGCCAGCGTCTTGGGGAGCGAGACCCAGTACTTC. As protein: CASVLGSETQYF.

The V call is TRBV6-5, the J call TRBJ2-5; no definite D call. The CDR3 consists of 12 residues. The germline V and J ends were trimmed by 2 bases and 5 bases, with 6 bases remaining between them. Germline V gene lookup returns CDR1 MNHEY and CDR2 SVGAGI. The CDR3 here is CASSYRDETQYF. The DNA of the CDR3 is TGTGCCAGCAGTTACCGAGATGAGACCCAGTACTTC.

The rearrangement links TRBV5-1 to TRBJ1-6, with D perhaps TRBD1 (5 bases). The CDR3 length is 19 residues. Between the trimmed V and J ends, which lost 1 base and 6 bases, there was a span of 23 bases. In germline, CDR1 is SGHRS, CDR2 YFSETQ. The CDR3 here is CASSLWRGDVHTANSPLHF. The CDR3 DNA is TGCGCCAGCAGCTTGTGGAGGGGCGACGTACATACCGCTAATTCACCCCTCCACTTT.

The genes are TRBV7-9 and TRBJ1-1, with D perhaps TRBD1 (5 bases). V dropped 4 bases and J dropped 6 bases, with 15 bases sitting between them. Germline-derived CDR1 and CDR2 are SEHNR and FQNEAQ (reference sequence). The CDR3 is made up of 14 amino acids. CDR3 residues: CASSSPLRGPEAFF. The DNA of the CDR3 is TGTGCCAGCAGCTCACCTCTAAGGGGCCCTGAAGCTTTCTTT.

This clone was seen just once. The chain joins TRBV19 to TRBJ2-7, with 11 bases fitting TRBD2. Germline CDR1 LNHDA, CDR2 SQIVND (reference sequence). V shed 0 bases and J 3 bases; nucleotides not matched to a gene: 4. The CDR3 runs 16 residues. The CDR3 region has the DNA TGTGCCAGTAGTATAGAATTGACTAGCGGGATCTACGAGCAGTACTTC. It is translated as CASSIELTSGIYEQYF.

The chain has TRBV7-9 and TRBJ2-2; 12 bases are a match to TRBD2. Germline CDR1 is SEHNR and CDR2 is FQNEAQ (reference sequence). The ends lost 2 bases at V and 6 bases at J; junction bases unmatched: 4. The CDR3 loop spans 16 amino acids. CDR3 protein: CASSLPSGGAPGELFF. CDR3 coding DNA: TGTGCCAGCAGCTTACCTAGCGGGGGGGCCCCCGGGGAGCTGTTTTTT.

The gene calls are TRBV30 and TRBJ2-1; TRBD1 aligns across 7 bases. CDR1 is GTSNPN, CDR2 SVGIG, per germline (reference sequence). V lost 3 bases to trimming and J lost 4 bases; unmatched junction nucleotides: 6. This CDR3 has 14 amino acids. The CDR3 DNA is TGTGCCTGGAGCGCCGGGACAGTTTACAATGAGCAGTTCTTC. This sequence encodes CAWSAGTVYNEQFF.

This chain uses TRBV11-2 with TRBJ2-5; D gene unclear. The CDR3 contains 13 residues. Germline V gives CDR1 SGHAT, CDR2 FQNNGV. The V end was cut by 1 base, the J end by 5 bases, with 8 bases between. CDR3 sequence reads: CASSLGLVETQYF. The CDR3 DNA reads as TGTGCCAGCAGCTTAGGACTCGTGGAGACCCAGTACTTC.

CDR3 residues: CASRPGTGASNTGELFF. The CDR3 coding sequence is TGTGCCAGCAGACCCGGGACAGGGGCCTCGAACACCGGGGAGCTGTTTTTT. V is TRBV28 and J is TRBJ2-2, with TRBD1 identical over 10 bases. Trimming took 6 bases from V and 0 from J; bases not matched to a gene: 7. CDR3 size: 17 residues. From germline, CDR1 is MDHEN and CDR2 SYDVKM. Full variable domain (remainder filled in from reference TRBV28 and TRBJ2-2): DVKVTQSSRYLVKRTGEKVFLECVQDMDHENMFWYRQDPGLGLRLIYFSYDVKMKEKGDIPEGYSVSREKKERFSLILESASTNQTSMYLCASRPGTGASNTGELFFGEGSRLTVL.

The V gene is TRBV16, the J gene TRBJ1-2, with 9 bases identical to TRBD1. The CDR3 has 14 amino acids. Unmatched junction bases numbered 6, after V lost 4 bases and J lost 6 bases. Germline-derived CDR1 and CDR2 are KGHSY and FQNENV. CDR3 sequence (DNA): TGTGCCAGCAGCCGACGGACAGGGGTTCATGGCTACACCTTC. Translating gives CASSRRTGVHGYTF. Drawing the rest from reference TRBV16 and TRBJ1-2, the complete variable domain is GEEVAQTPKHLVRGEGQKAKLYCAPIKGHSYVFWYQQVLKNEFKFLISFQNENVFDETGMPKERFSAKCLPNSPCSLEIQATKLEDSAVYFCASSRRTGVHGYTFGSGTRLTVV.

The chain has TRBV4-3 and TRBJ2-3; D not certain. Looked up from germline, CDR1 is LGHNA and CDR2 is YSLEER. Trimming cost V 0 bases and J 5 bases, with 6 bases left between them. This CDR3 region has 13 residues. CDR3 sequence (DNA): TGCGCCAGCAGCCAAGAAGAGCTAGATACGCAGTATTTT. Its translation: CASSQEELDTQYF.

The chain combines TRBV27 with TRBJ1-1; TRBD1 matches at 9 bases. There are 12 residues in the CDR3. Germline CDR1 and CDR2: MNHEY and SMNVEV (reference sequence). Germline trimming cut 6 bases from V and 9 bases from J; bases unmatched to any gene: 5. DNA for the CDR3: TGTGCCAGCAGCCGGGGACAGGGCAAAGCTTTCTTT. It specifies CASSRGQGKAFF.

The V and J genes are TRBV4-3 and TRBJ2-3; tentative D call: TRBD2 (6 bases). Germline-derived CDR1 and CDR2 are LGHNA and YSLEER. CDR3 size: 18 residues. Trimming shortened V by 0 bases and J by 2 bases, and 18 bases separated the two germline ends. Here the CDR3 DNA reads TGCGCCAGCAGCCAAGATTCGGGCGGGGCCCAATTCACAGATACGCAGTATTTT. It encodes CASSQDSGGAQFTDTQYF.

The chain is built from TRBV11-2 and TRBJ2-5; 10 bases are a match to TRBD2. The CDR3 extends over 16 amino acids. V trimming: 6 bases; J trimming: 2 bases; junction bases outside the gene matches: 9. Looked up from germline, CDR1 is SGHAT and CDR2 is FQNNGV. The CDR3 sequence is CASRPLAGGIQETQYF. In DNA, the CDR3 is TGTGCCAGCAGACCCTTAGCGGGAGGCATACAAGAGACCCAGTACTTC.

The CDR3 is CATSEAGGLDEQFF. The CDR3 DNA sequence: TGTGCCACCAGTGAAGCGGGGGGGCTTGATGAGCAGTTCTTC. The V gene is TRBV15, the J gene TRBJ2-1; 10 positions agree with TRBD2. V lost 6 bases to trimming and J lost 8 bases; unmatched junction nucleotides: 7. Germline CDR1 and CDR2: LNHNV and YYDKDF (reference sequence). The CDR3 has 14 residues.

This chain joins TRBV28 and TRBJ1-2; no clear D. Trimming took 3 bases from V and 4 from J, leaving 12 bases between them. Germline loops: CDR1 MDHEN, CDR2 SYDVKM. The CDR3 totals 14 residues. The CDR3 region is CASSLPGQIYGYTF. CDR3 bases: TGTGCCAGCAGTTTGCCAGGCCAAATCTATGGCTACACCTTC.

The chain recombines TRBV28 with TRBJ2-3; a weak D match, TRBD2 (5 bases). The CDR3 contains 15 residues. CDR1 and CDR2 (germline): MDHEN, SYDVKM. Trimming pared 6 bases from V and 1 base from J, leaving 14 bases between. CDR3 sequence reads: CASRPYGVGTDTQYF. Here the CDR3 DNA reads TGTGCCAGCAGGCCCTACGGGGTAGGCACAGATACGCAGTATTTT.

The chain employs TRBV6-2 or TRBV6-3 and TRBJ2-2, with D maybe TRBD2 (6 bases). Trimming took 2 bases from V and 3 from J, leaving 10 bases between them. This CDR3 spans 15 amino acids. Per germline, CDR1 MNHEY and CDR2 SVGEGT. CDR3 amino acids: CASSYQAGYTGELFF. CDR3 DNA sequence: TGTGCCAGCAGTTACCAAGCGGGTTACACCGGGGAGCTGTTTTTT.

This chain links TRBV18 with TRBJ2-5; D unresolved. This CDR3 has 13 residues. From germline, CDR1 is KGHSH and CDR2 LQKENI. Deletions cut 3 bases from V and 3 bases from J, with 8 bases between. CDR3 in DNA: TGTGCCAGCTCACCGGCCACGAAAGAGACCCAGTACTTC. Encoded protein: CASSPATKETQYF.

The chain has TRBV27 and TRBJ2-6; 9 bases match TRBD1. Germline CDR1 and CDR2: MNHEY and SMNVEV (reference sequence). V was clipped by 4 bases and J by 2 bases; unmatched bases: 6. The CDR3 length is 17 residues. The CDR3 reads CASSYGTGFAGANVLTF. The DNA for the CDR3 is TGTGCCAGCAGTTATGGGACAGGGTTCGCTGGGGCCAACGTCCTGACTTTC.